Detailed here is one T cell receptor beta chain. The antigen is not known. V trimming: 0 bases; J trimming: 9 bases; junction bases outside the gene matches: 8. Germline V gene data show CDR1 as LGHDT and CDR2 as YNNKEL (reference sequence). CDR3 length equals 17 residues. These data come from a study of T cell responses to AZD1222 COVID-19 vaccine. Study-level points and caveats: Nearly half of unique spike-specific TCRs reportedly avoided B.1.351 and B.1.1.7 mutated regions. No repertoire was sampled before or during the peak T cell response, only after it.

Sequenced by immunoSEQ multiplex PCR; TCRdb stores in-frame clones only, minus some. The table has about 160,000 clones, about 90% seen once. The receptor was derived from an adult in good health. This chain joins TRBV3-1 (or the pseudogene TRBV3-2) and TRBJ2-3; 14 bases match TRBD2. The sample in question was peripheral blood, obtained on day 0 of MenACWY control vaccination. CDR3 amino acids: CASSQDPGLAGVTTQYF. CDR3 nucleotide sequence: TGTGCCAGCAGCCAAGATCCGGGACTAGCGGGAGTTACCACGCAGTATTTT.